The present T cell receptor beta chain was sequenced within a study of blood T cell repertoires in COVID-19. CDR1 and CDR2 from the germline V gene are SGDLS and YYNGEE. The CDR3 runs to 17 residues. The junction had 18 bases not matched to a gene; V was cut back by 3 bases and J by 7 bases. Generated by immunoSEQ multiplex PCR, the TCRdb table keeps only in-frame clones and is missing some. The sample comprises around 150,000 clones, roughly 90% of which are singletons, and about 2% rests with the top ten. This clone appeared a few times. Material: peripheral blood. The TCR sequence derives from a man aged 18 to 29 with acute or convalescent COVID-19. V and J are TRBV9 and TRBJ1-2; 7 bases line up with TRBD1. CDR3 residues: CASSAERTGPVSGGYTF. CDR3 coding DNA: TGTGCCAGCAGCGCGGAGCGGACAGGACCAGTCTCGGGTGGCTACACCTTC. Drawing the rest from reference TRBV9 and TRBJ1-2, the complete variable domain is DSGVTQTPKHLITATGQRVTLRCSPRSGDLSVYWYQQSLDQGLQFLIQYYNGEERAKGNILERFSAQQFPDLHSELNLSSLELGDSALYFCASSAERTGPVSGGYTFGSGTRLTVV.